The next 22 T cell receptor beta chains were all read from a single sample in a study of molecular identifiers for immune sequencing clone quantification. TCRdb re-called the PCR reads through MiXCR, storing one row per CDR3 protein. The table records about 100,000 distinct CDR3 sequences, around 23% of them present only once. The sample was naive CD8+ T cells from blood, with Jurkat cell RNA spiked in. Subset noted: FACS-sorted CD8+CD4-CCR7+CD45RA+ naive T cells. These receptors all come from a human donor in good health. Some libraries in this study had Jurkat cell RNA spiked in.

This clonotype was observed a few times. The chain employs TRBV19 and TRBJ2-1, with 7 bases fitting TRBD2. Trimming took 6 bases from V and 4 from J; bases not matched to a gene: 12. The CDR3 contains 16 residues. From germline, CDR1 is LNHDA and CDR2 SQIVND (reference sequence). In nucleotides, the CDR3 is TGTGCCAGTAGCGCTGAAAGGGAGGGTCCTTACAATGAGCAGTTCTTC. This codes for CASSAEREGPYNEQFF.

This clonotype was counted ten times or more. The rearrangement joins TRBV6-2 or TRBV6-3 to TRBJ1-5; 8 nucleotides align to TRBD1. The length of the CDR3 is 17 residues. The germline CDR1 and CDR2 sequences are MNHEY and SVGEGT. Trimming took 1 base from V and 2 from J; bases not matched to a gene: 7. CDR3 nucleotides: TGTGCCAGCAGTTACTTGGGGACAGGTCTCGGCAATCAGCCCCAGCATTTT. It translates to CASSYLGTGLGNQPQHF.

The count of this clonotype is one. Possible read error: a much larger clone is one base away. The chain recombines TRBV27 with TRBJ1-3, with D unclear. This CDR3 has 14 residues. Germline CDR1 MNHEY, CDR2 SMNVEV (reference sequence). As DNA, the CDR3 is TGTGCCAGCAGTTTATCGAGATCTGGAAACACCATGTATTTT. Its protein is CASSLSRSGNTMYF.

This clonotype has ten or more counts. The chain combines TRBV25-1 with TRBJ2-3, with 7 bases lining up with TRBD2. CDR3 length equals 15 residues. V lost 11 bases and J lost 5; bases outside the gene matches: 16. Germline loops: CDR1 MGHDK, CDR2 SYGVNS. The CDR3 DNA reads TGTGCCCCTAAGGGAGGGCAGGGATCCGAAGATACGCAGTATTTT. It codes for CAPKGGQGSEDTQYF.

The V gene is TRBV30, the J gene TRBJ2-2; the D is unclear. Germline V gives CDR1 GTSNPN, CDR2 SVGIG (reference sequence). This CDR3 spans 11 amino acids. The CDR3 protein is CVADGTGELFF. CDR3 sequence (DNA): TGTGTCGCCGACGGAACCGGGGAGCTGTTTTTT.

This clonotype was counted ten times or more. The CDR3 region has the DNA TGTGCCTGGAGGGCTGACAGGGGGGTGACTGAAGCTTTCTTT. This codes for CAWRADRGVTEAFF. This chain links TRBV30 with TRBJ1-1, with 9 bases aligning to TRBD1. The CDR3 loop spans 14 amino acids. Unmatched junction bases numbered 7, after V lost 3 bases and J lost 5 bases. The germline CDR1 and CDR2 sequences are GTSNPN and SVGIG (reference sequence). Together with reference TRBV30 and TRBJ1-1, the CDR3 gives the full variable domain: SQTIHQWPATLVQPVGSPLSLECTVEGTSNPNLYWYRQAAGRGLQLLFYSVGIGQISSEVPQNLSASRPQDRQFILSSKKLLLSDSGFYLCAWRADRGVTEAFFGQGTRLTVV.

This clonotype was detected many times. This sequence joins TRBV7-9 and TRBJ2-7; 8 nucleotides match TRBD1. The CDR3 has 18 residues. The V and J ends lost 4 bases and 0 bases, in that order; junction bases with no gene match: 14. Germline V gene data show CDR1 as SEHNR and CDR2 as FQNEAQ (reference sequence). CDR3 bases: TGTGCCAGCAGCTCCTTCGGGACAGGTCCTCATAGCTCCTACGAGCAGTACTTC. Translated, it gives CASSSFGTGPHSSYEQYF.

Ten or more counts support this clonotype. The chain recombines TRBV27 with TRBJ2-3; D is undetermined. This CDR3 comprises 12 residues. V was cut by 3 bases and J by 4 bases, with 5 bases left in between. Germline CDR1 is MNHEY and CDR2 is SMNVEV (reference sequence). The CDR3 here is CASSFGADTQYF. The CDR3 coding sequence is TGTGCCAGCAGTTTCGGTGCAGATACGCAGTATTTT.

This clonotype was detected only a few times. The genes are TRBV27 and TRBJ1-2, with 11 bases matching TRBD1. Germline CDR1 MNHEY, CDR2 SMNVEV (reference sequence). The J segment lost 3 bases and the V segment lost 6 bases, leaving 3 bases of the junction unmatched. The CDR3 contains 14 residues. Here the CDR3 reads CASSGQGAYYGYTF. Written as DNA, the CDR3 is TGTGCCAGCAGCGGACAGGGGGCCTACTATGGCTACACCTTC.

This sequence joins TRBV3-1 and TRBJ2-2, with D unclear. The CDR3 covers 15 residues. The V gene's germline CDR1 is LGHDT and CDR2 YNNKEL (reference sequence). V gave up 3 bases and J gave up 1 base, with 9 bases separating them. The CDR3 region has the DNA TGTGCCAGCAGCCAGACTCCCGGGAACACCGGGGAGCTGTTTTTT. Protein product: CASSQTPGNTGELFF.

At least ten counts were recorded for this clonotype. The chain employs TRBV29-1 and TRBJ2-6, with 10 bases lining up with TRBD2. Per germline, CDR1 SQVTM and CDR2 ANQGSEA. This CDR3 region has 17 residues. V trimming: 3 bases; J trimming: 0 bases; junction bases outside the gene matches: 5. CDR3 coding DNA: TGCAGCGTTGACGGAGTAGCGGGAGGCTCTGGGGCCAACGTCCTGACTTTC. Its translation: CSVDGVAGGSGANVLTF.

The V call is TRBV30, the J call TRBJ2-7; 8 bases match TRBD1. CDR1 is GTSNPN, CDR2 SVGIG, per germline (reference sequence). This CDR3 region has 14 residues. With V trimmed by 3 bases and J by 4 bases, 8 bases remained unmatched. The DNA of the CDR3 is TGTGCCTGGAGCCCGGGACAGGCGGGTTACGAGCAGTACTTC. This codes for CAWSPGQAGYEQYF. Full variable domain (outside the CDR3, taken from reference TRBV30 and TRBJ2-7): SQTIHQWPATLVQPVGSPLSLECTVEGTSNPNLYWYRQAAGRGLQLLFYSVGIGQISSEVPQNLSASRPQDRQFILSSKKLLLSDSGFYLCAWSPGQAGYEQYFGPGTRLTVT.

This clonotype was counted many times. The CDR3 loop reads CASSLASGRFVETQYF. CDR3 nucleotide sequence: TGTGCCAGCAGTTTAGCTAGCGGGAGATTCGTCGAGACCCAGTACTTC. The chain is built from TRBV12-3 or TRBV12-4 and TRBJ2-5, with 9 positions matching TRBD2. The CDR3 has 16 amino acids. V gave up 0 bases and J gave up 5 bases; unmatched junction bases: 7.

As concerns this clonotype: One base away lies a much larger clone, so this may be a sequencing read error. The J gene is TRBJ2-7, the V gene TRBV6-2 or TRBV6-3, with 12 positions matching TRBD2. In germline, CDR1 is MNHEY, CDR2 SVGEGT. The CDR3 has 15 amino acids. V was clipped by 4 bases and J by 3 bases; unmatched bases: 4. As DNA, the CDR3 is TGTGCCAGCAGTTCTACTAGCGGGAGGATCTACGAGCAGTACTTC. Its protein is CASSSTSGRIYEQYF.

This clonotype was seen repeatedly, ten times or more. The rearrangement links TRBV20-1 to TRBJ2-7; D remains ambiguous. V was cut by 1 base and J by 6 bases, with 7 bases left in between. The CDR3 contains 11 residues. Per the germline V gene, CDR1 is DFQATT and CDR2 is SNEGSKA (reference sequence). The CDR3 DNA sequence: TGCAGTGCTAGAGTTGCGTTCGAGCAGTACTTC. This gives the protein CSARVAFEQYF.

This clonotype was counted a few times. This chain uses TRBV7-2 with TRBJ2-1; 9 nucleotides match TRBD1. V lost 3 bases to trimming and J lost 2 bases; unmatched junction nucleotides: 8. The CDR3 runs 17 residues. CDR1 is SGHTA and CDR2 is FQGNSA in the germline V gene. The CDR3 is CASSLDLRDRAYNEQFF. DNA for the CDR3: TGTGCCAGCAGCTTGGACCTCCGGGACAGGGCCTACAATGAGCAGTTCTTC.

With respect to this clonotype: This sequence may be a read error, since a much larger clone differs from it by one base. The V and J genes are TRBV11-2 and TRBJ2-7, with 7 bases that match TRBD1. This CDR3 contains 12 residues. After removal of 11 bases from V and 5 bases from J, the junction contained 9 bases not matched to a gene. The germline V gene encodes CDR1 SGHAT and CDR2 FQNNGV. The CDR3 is CAGTRTGDEQYF. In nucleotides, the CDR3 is TGTGCCGGCACCAGAACAGGGGACGAGCAGTACTTC.

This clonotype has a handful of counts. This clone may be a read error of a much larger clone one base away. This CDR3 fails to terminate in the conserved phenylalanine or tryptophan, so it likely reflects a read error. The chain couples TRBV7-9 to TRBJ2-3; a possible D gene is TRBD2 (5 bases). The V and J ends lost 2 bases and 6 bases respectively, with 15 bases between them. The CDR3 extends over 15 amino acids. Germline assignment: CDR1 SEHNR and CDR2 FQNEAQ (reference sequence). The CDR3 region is CASSLFQGLFDTQYL. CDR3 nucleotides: TGTGCCAGCAGCTTATTTCAAGGACTTTTTGATACGCAGTATCTT.

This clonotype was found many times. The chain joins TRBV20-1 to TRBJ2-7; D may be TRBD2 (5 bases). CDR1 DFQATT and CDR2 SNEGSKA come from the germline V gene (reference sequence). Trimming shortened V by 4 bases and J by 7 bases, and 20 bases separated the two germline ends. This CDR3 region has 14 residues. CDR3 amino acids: CSAKDGTRAWEQYF. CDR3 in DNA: TGCAGTGCTAAAGACGGAACTAGGGCGTGGGAGCAGTACTTC.

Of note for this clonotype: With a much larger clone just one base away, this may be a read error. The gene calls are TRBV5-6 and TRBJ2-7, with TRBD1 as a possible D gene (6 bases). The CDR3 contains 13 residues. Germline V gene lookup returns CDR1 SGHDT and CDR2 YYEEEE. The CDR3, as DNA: TGTGCCGGCAGCTTGGGGGCAGGCAACGAGCAGTACTTC. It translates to CAGSLGAGNEQYF.

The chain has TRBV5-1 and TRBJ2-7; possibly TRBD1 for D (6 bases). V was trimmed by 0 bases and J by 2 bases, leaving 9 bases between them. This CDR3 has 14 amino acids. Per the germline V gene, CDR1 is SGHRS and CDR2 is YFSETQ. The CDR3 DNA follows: TGCGCCAGCAGCTTGGTCCAGGGGACCTACGAGCAGTACTTC. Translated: CASSLVQGTYEQYF.

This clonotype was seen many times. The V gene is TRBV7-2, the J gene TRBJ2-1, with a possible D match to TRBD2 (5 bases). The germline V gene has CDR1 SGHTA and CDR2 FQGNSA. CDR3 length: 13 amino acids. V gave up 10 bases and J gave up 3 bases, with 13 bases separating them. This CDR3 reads CATRDAGYNEQFF. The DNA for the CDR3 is TGTGCCACCCGGGATGCGGGCTACAATGAGCAGTTCTTC.